Listed below are T cell receptor beta chains from one sample, sequenced in a study of T cell repertoires in cytomegalovirus infection. No antigen has been assigned to these receptors. TCRdb ran MiXCR on the reads and lists one entry per CDR3 protein. This table holds around 800,000 distinct CDR3 sequences, about 30% found once. This specimen was cultured CD8+ T cells from PBMCs, taken from culture after CMV antigen stimulation. The receptor source for this set is a human donor in good health (CMV status not recorded). Some clones in this sample may be carry-over from other donors' samples. CDR3s include the opening cysteine and the closing phenylalanine or tryptophan. D genes are given only for firm matches. The size entry is marked missing in some rows and otherwise reads once, few, many or a size class.

d_call: NA
j_call: TRBJ1-2
v_call: TRBV24-1
clone_size: once
cdr3_aa: CATSDRSTVHGYTF
cdr3_nt: TGTGCCACCAGTGATCGTTCCACAGTACATGGCTACACCTTC

d_call: NA
j_call: TRBJ1-2
v_call: TRBV7-6
clone_size: many
cdr3_aa: CASSPGPGFYGYTF
cdr3_nt: TGTGCCAGCAGCCCAGGACCAGGGTTCTATGGCTACACCTTC

d_call: TRBD1
j_call: TRBJ1-2
v_call: TRBV12-3/TRBV12-4
clone_size: many
cdr3_aa: CASSPAGTARSYGYTF
cdr3_nt: TGTGCCAGCAGTCCCGCAGGGACAGCGCGCTCCTATGGCTACACCTTC

d_call: NA
j_call: TRBJ2-1
v_call: TRBV6-6
clone_size: few
cdr3_aa: CASRSSNEQFF
cdr3_nt: TGTGCCAGCAGGTCTAGCAATGAGCAGTTCTTC

d_call: NA
j_call: TRBJ1-2
v_call: TRBV7-6
clone_size: NA
cdr3_aa: CASSPPPNLYGYTF
cdr3_nt: TGTGCCAGCAGCCCCCCGCCGAATCTCTATGGCTACACCTTC

d_call: NA
j_call: TRBJ1-4
v_call: TRBV6-1
clone_size: NA
cdr3_aa: CASMGRGDEKLFF
cdr3_nt: TGTGCCAGCATGGGCAGGGGAGATGAAAAACTGTTTTTT

d_call: TRBD1
j_call: TRBJ2-7
v_call: TRBV6-5
clone_size: NA
cdr3_aa: CASSNGQGVMDYEQYF
cdr3_nt: TGTGCCAGCAGTAATGGACAGGGAGTAATGGACTACGAGCAGTACTTC

d_call: TRBD1
j_call: TRBJ2-3
v_call: TRBV6-5
clone_size: few
cdr3_aa: CASSYSRGNRDTDTQYF
cdr3_nt: TGTGCCAGCAGTTACTCCAGGGGGAATAGAGACACAGATACGCAGTATTTT

d_call: TRBD1
j_call: TRBJ2-7
v_call: TRBV27
clone_size: NA
cdr3_aa: CASSLSRDSSYEQYF
cdr3_nt: TGTGCCAGCAGTTTGTCTCGGGACAGCTCCTACGAGCAGTACTTC

d_call: NA
j_call: TRBJ2-3
v_call: TRBV2
clone_size: NA
cdr3_aa: CASSEDVVRPDTQYF
cdr3_nt: TGTGCCAGCAGTGAAGACGTCGTCCGGCCAGATACGCAGTATTTT

d_call: NA
j_call: TRBJ2-2
v_call: TRBV6-5
clone_size: many
cdr3_aa: CASSYSFGELFF
cdr3_nt: TGTGCCAGCAGTTACTCGTTCGGGGAGCTGTTTTTT

d_call: TRBD1
j_call: TRBJ1-1
v_call: TRBV7-9
clone_size: NA
cdr3_aa: CASSSLGRGSTEAFF
cdr3_nt: TGTGCCAGCAGCTCACTTGGCAGGGGGAGTACTGAAGCTTTCTTT

d_call: TRBD2
j_call: TRBJ2-4
v_call: TRBV6-2/TRBV6-3
clone_size: NA
cdr3_aa: CASSSSGGYKNIQYF
cdr3_nt: TGTGCCAGCAGTTCGAGCGGGGGATACAAAAACATTCAGTACTTC

d_call: TRBD2
j_call: TRBJ2-3
v_call: TRBV7-3
clone_size: few
cdr3_aa: CASSWSGGAADTQYF
cdr3_nt: TGTGCCAGCAGCTGGAGCGGGGGGGCCGCAGATACGCAGTATTTT

d_call: TRBD1
j_call: TRBJ2-3
v_call: TRBV2
clone_size: NA
cdr3_aa: CASPRGGADTQYF
cdr3_nt: TGTGCCAGCCCCCGAGGGGGCGCAGATACGCAGTATTTT

d_call: TRBD2
j_call: TRBJ2-7
v_call: TRBV7-9
clone_size: NA
cdr3_aa: CASSSTSGGYEQYF
cdr3_nt: TGTGCCAGCAGCTCGACTAGCGGGGGATACGAGCAGTACTTC

d_call: NA
j_call: TRBJ1-2
v_call: TRBV10-2
clone_size: NA
cdr3_aa: CASSVDSLYGYTF
cdr3_nt: TGCGCCAGCAGTGTGGACTCCCTCTATGGCTACACCTTC

d_call: TRBD2
j_call: TRBJ2-1
v_call: TRBV7-3
clone_size: NA
cdr3_aa: CASSPRTSPLNDEQFF
cdr3_nt: TGTGCCAGCAGCCCCCGGACTAGTCCCCTCAATGATGAGCAGTTCTTC

d_call: TRBD1
j_call: TRBJ1-4
v_call: TRBV7-9
clone_size: NA
cdr3_aa: CASRGQGTDSTNEKLFF
cdr3_nt: TGTGCCAGCAGGGGACAGGGGACGGATTCAACTAATGAAAAACTGTTTTTT

d_call: NA
j_call: TRBJ2-1
v_call: TRBV5-8
clone_size: NA
cdr3_aa: CASSLEETGYNEQFF
cdr3_nt: TGTGCCAGCAGCTTGGAAGAGACAGGTTACAATGAGCAGTTCTTC

d_call: NA
j_call: TRBJ2-4
v_call: TRBV11-2
clone_size: few
cdr3_aa: CASSLGEVNIQYF
cdr3_nt: TGTGCCAGCAGCTTAGGGGAAGTAAACATTCAGTACTTC

d_call: NA
j_call: TRBJ2-7
v_call: TRBV7-6
clone_size: few
cdr3_aa: CASSLGAIVPNEQYF
cdr3_nt: TGTGCCAGCAGCTTAGGCGCCATCGTCCCAAACGAGCAGTACTTC

d_call: NA
j_call: TRBJ2-1
v_call: TRBV19
clone_size: NA
cdr3_aa: CASSISVTEQFF
cdr3_nt: TGTGCCAGTAGTATCTCCGTTACCGAGCAGTTCTTC

d_call: TRBD1
j_call: TRBJ2-2
v_call: TRBV19
clone_size: NA
cdr3_aa: CASSGDRGATGELFF
cdr3_nt: TGTGCCAGTAGTGGGGACAGGGGAGCCACCGGGGAGCTGTTTTTT

d_call: TRBD2
j_call: TRBJ2-1
v_call: TRBV7-2
clone_size: few
cdr3_aa: CASSSELAGGHNEQFF
cdr3_nt: TGTGCCAGCAGCTCCGAACTAGCGGGGGGTCACAATGAGCAGTTCTTC

d_call: TRBD1
j_call: TRBJ1-4
v_call: TRBV7-9
clone_size: few
cdr3_aa: CASSSDRPTNEKLFF
cdr3_nt: TGTGCCAGCAGCTCGGACAGGCCAACTAATGAAAAACTGTTTTTT

d_call: NA
j_call: TRBJ1-1
v_call: TRBV6-1
clone_size: many
cdr3_aa: CASSTGLTEAFF
cdr3_nt: TGTGCCAGCAGCACAGGGCTCACTGAAGCTTTCTTT

d_call: NA
j_call: TRBJ1-6
v_call: TRBV5-7
clone_size: NA
cdr3_aa: CASSLPGNNSPLHF
cdr3_nt: TGTGCCAGCAGCTTACCAGGGAACAATTCACCCCTCCACTTT

d_call: NA
j_call: TRBJ2-3
v_call: TRBV27
clone_size: NA
cdr3_aa: CASSSESVFTDTQYF
cdr3_nt: TGTGCCAGCAGTAGCGAGTCAGTTTTCACAGATACGCAGTATTTT

d_call: TRBD2
j_call: TRBJ2-7
v_call: TRBV7-9
clone_size: NA
cdr3_aa: CASSLVSSGGREQYF
cdr3_nt: TGTGCCAGCAGCTTAGTTTCTAGCGGGGGACGGGAGCAGTACTTC

d_call: NA
j_call: TRBJ1-1
v_call: TRBV12-3/TRBV12-4
clone_size: few
cdr3_aa: CASSFVPGNTEAFF
cdr3_nt: TGTGCCAGCAGTTTCGTCCCGGGGAACACTGAAGCTTTCTTT

d_call: TRBD2
j_call: TRBJ2-3
v_call: TRBV2
clone_size: NA
cdr3_aa: CASSPASGRTDTQYF
cdr3_nt: TGTGCCAGCAGTCCCGCTAGCGGTCGCACAGATACGCAGTATTTT

d_call: TRBD2
j_call: TRBJ2-3
v_call: TRBV7-3
clone_size: NA
cdr3_aa: CASSPGTIQTDTQYF
cdr3_nt: TGTGCCAGCAGCCCCGGGACTATTCAAACAGATACGCAGTATTTT

d_call: NA
j_call: TRBJ2-3
v_call: TRBV4-1
clone_size: NA
cdr3_aa: CASSQEDTDYTDTQYF
cdr3_nt: TGTGCCAGCAGCCAGGAGGACACGGATTACACAGATACGCAGTATTTT

d_call: NA
j_call: TRBJ2-3
v_call: TRBV24-1
clone_size: NA
cdr3_aa: CATSDPGSTDTQYF
cdr3_nt: TGTGCCACCAGTGATCCAGGGTCCACAGATACGCAGTATTTT

d_call: TRBD2
j_call: TRBJ2-5
v_call: TRBV11-2
clone_size: NA
cdr3_aa: CASSSRVAGPQETQYF
cdr3_nt: TGTGCCAGCAGCTCCAGGGTAGCGGGGCCCCAAGAGACCCAGTACTTC

d_call: NA
j_call: TRBJ1-1
v_call: TRBV5-4
clone_size: few
cdr3_aa: CASSSGGSAFF
cdr3_nt: TGTGCCAGCAGCTCAGGAGGGTCGGCTTTCTTT